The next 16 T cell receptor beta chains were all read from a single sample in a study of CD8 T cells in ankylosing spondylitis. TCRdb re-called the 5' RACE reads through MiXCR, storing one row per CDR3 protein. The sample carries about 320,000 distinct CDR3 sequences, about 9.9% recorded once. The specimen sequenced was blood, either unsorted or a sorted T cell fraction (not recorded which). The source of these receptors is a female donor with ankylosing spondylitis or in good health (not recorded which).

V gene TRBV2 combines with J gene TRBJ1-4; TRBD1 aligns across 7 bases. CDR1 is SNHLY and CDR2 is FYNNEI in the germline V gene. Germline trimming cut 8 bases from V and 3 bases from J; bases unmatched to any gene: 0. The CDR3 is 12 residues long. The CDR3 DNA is TGTGCCAGCCAGGGGGCTAATGAAAAACTGTTTTTT. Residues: CASQGANEKLFF.

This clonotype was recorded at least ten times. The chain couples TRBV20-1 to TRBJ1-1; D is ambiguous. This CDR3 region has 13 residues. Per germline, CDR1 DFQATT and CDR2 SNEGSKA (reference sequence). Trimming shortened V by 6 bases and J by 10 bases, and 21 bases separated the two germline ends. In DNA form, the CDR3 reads TGCAGTGCCAGGTGGGCCCTCCATCGGGTAGCTTTCTTT. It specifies CSARWALHRVAFF.

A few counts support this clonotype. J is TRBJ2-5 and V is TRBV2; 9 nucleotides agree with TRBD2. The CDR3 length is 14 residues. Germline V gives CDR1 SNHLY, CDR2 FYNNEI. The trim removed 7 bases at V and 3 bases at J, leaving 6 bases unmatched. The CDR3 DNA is TGTGCCAGCAATAAGGGACTAGCAAAAGAGACCCAGTACTTC. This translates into CASNKGLAKETQYF. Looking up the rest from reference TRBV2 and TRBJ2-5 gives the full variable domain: EPEVTQTPSHQVTQMGQEVILRCVPISNHLYFYWYRQILGQKVEFLVSFYNNEISEKSEIFDDQFSVERPDGSNFTLKIRSTKLEDSAMYFCASNKGLAKETQYFGPGTRLLVL.

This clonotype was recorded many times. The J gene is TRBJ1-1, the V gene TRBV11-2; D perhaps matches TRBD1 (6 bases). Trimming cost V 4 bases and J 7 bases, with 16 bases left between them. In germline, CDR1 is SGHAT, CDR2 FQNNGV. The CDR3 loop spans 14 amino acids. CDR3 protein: CASSSNSGQLEAFF. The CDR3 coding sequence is TGTGCCAGCAGCTCCAACTCTGGACAGCTTGAAGCTTTCTTT.

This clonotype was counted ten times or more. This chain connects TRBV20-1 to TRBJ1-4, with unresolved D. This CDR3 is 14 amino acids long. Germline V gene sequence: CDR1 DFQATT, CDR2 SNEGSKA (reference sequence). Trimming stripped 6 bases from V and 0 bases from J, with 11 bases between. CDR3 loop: CSAPTPATNEKLFF. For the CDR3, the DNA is TGCAGTGCACCCACACCCGCAACTAATGAAAAACTGTTTTTT.

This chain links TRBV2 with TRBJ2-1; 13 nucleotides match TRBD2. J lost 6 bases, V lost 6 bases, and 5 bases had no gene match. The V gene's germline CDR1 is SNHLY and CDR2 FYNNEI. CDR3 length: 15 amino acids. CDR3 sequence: CASRATSGGANEQFF. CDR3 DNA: TGTGCCAGCAGAGCTACTAGCGGGGGGGCCAATGAGCAGTTCTTC.

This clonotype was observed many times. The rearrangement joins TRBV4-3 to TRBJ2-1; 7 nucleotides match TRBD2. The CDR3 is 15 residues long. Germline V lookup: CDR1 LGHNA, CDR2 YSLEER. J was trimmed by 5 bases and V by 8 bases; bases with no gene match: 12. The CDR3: CASGVRLADDNEQFF. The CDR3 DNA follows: TGCGCCAGCGGGGTAAGACTAGCAGACGACAATGAGCAGTTCTTC.

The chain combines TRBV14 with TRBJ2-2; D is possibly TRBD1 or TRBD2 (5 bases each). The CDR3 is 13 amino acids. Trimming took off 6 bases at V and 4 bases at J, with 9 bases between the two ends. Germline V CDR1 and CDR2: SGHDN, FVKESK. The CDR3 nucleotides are TGTGCCAGCAGAACAGGACTCACCGGGGAGCTGTTTTTT. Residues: CASRTGLTGELFF.

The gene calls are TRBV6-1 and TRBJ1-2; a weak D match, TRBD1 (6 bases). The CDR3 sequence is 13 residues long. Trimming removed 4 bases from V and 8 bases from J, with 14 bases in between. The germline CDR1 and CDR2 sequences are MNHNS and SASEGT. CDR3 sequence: CASSVLQGRGYTF. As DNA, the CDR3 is TGTGCCAGCAGTGTCCTACAGGGTAGGGGCTACACCTTC.

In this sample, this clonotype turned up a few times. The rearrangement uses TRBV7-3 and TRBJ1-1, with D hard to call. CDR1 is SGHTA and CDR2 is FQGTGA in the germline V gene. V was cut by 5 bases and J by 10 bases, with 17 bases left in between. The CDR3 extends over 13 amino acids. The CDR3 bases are TGTGCCAGCAGCGCCGGGTCGGGGAGTCGAGCTTTCTTT. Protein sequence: CASSAGSGSRAFF.

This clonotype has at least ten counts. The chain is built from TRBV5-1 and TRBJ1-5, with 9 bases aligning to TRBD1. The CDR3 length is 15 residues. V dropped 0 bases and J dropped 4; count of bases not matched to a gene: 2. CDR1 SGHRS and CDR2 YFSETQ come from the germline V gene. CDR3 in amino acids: CASSLGGTGNQPQHF. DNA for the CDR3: TGCGCCAGCAGCTTGGGAGGGACAGGGAATCAGCCCCAGCATTTT.

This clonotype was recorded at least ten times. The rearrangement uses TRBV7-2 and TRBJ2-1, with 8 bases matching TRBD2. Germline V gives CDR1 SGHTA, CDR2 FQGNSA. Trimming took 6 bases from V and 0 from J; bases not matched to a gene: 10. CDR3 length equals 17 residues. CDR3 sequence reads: CASSRKGSGSSYNEQFF. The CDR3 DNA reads TGTGCCAGCAGTCGAAAGGGCAGCGGGAGCTCCTACAATGAGCAGTTCTTC.

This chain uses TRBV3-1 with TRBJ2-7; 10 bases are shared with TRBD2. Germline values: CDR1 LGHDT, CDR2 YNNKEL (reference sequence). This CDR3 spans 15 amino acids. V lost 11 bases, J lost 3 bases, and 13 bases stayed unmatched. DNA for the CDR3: TGTGCCTGCTGCCAAGGGACTAGCGTTATCTACGAGCAGTACTTC. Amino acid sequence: CACCQGTSVIYEQYF.

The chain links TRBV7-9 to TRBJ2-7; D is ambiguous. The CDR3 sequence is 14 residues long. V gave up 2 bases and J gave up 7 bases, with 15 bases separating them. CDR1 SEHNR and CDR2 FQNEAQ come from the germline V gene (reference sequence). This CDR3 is CASSLSVGIGEQYF. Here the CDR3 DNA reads TGTGCCAGCAGCTTATCCGTAGGTATAGGAGAGCAGTACTTC.

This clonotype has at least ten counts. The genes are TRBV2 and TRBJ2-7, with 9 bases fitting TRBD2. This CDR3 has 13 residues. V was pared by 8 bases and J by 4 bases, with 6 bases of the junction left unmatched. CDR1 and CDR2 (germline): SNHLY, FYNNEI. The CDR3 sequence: CASPGTSSYEQYF. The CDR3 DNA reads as TGTGCCAGCCCCGGGACTAGCTCGTACGAGCAGTACTTC. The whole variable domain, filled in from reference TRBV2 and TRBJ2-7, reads EPEVTQTPSHQVTQMGQEVILRCVPISNHLYFYWYRQILGQKVEFLVSFYNNEISEKSEIFDDQFSVERPDGSNFTLKIRSTKLEDSAMYFCASPGTSSYEQYFGPGTRLTVT.

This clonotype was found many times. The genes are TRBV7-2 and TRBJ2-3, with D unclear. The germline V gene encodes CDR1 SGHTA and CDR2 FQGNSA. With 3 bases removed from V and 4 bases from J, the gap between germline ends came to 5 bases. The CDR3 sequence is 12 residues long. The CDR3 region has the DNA TGTGCCAGCAGCTTTTATGCAGATACGCAGTATTTT. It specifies CASSFYADTQYF.